Shown below are 8 T cell receptor beta chains from a single sample sequenced in a study of T cells after yellow fever vaccination. TCRdb reprocessed the 5' RACE reads with MiXCR, giving one entry per CDR3 protein. Among roughly 340,000 distinct CDR3 sequences listed, about 9.5% were seen once. The specimen comprised PBMCs, sampled on the day of the first yellow fever vaccination. Every receptor here comes from a young man who received the YFV17D yellow fever vaccine.

This clonotype occurred a few times. The chain couples TRBV7-9 to TRBJ2-7; 9 nucleotides match TRBD2. The CDR3 covers 15 residues. Germline CDR1 reads SEHNR; CDR2 reads FQNEAQ (reference sequence). Trimming took 5 bases from V and 7 from J; bases not matched to a gene: 12. CDR3 sequence reads: CASSPGGLAAQEQYF. The CDR3 bases are TGTGCCAGCAGCCCAGGGGGACTAGCCGCCCAGGAGCAGTACTTC.

The chain recombines TRBV5-1 with TRBJ2-5; a weak D match, TRBD1 (7 bases). Trimming shortened V by 4 bases and J by 6 bases, and 19 bases separated the two germline ends. The CDR3 totals 15 residues. Germline CDR1 SGHRS, CDR2 YFSETQ. The CDR3 loop reads CASSPSDREVKTQYF. The CDR3 nucleotides are TGCGCCAGCAGCCCTTCCGACAGGGAGGTGAAGACCCAGTACTTC.

The chain employs TRBV7-2 and TRBJ2-3; TRBD2 matches 8 bases. Germline V gives CDR1 SGHTA, CDR2 FQGNSA. CDR3 length: 15 residues. Trimming cost V 1 base and J 9 bases; bases outside gene matches: 9. The CDR3, as DNA: TGTGCCAGCAGCTTAGGAGCGGGGGCGCCGGGGACGCAGTATTTT. Its translation is CASSLGAGAPGTQYF.

The gene calls are TRBV12-3 or TRBV12-4 and TRBJ1-1; 7 nucleotides align to TRBD1. The CDR3 loop spans 11 amino acids. The trim removed 6 bases at V and 11 bases at J, leaving 6 bases unmatched. The CDR3 coding sequence is TGTGCCAGCAGCCCCGGGACAGCGGCTTTCTTT. It yields the protein CASSPGTAAFF.

This clonotype turned up a few times. This sequence joins TRBV5-1 and TRBJ2-7, with TRBD1 identical over 9 bases. The CDR3 totals 14 residues. CDR1 and CDR2 (germline): SGHRS, YFSETQ. V shed 0 bases, J shed 7 bases, and the junction held 5 bases outside the gene matches. The CDR3 region has the DNA TGCGCCAGCAGCTTGGGACAGGGGGGTAGGGAGCAGTACTTC. Translation: CASSLGQGGREQYF.

This sequence joins TRBV7-9 and TRBJ2-5, with 11 bases fitting TRBD2. The germline V gene has CDR1 SEHNR and CDR2 FQNEAQ (reference sequence). V was pared by 4 bases and J by 3 bases, with 7 bases of the junction left unmatched. The CDR3 totals 16 residues. The CDR3: CASSSTPGLAEETQYF. The DNA for the CDR3 is TGTGCCAGCAGCTCCACCCCGGGACTAGCGGAAGAGACCCAGTACTTC.

V and J are TRBV15 and TRBJ1-5; 7 positions agree with TRBD1. The germline V gene encodes CDR1 LNHNV and CDR2 YYDKDF (reference sequence). Losses at the gene ends were 1 base for V and 3 bases for J; bases not matched to a gene: 9. CDR3 length: 17 residues. The CDR3 DNA reads as TGTGCCACCAGCAGAGCCGCCGCGACAGGGCCCAATCAGCCCCAGCATTTT. It yields the protein CATSRAAATGPNQPQHF.

The V call is TRBV6-2 or TRBV6-3, the J call TRBJ1-5; the D is unclear. This CDR3 spans 17 amino acids. Germline V gene sequence: CDR1 MNHEY, CDR2 SVGEGT. V was pared by 0 bases and J by 2 bases, with 14 bases between. CDR3 protein: CASSYSQRPPGNQPQHF. CDR3 coding DNA: TGTGCCAGCAGTTACTCCCAGCGGCCTCCTGGCAATCAGCCCCAGCATTTT.